This TCR beta chain came from a study of shared clonotypes between healthy human individuals. Study summary: Per donor, CD8 memory used one plate, CD8 naive used two, CD4 memory used three and CD4 naive used three. Study-level findings and limits: The study found about 4.6% of naive CD4 clonotypes shared across a few donors.

Concerning this clone itself: Its antigen is not identified.

The CDR3 loop spans 16 amino acids. Germline V gene data show CDR1 as MNHEY and CDR2 as SMNVEV (reference sequence). V lost 5 bases to trimming and J lost 3 bases, with 20 bases between them. Clones were read by immunoSEQ multiplex PCR, and TCRdb kept only the in-frame ones, dropping some. The sample has about 2.1 million clones; 85% to 95% are singletons. As defined, naive CD8 cells were CD45RO-negative and positively selected for CCR7, with terminally differentiated effector memory CD45RA+ cells excluded. Caucasian adults residing in Nashville, Tennessee made up all the donors. This TCR was recovered from a man aged 18 to 35 in good health. Some clones in this sample may be carry-over from other donors' samples. The sequencing sample was made of naive CD8+ T cells from PBMCs. This chain joins TRBV27 and TRBJ2-7; D is possibly TRBD1 or TRBD2 (6 bases each). The CDR3 bases are TGTGCCAGCAGTAGGGGGGTTTACGATGGATACTACGAGCAGTACTTC. Amino acids: CASSRGVYDGYYEQYF.